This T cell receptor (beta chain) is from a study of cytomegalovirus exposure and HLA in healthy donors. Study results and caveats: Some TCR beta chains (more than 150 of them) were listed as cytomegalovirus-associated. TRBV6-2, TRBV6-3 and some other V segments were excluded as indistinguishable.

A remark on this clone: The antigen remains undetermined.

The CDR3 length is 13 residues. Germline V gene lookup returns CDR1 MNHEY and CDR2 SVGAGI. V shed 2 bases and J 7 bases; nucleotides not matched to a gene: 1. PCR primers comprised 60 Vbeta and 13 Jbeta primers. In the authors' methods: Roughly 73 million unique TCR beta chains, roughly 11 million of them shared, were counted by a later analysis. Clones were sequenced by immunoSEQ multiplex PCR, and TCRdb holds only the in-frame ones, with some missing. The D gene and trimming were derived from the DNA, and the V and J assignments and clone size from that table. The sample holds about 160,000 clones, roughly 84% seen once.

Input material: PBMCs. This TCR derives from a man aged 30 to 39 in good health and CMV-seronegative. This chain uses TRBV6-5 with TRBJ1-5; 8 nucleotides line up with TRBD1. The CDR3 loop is CASSYNRGQPQHF. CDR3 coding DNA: TGTGCCAGCAGTTACAACAGGGGGCAGCCCCAGCATTTT.